One and the same sample provided the 7 T cell receptor beta chains below, sequenced in a study of blood T cell repertoires in COVID-19. Libraries were prepared by immunoSEQ multiplex PCR; TCRdb keeps only in-frame clonotypes and omits some of them. Among about 250,000 clones listed, 65% to 90% were seen once. Sequenced sample: peripheral blood. These receptors all come from a man between 50 and 59 years old with COVID-19, enrolled during active disease.

This clone came up many times. The sample contains more than one DNA sequence encoding this CDR3. The chain joins TRBV5-1 to TRBJ1-4, with TRBD1 matching over 9 bases. This CDR3 is 14 amino acids long. CDR1 and CDR2 from the germline V gene are SGHRS and YFSETQ. Trimming cost V 4 bases and J 8 bases; bases outside gene matches: 6. CDR3: CASSTGQGGEKLFF. CDR3 in DNA: TGCGCCAGCAGCACGGGACAGGGTGGCGAAAAACTGTTTTTT.

This clone was seen just once. The V gene is TRBV7-6, the J gene TRBJ2-2, with D unresolved. The CDR3 extends over 15 amino acids. V was shortened by 4 bases and J by 1 base, with 10 bases between the two germline ends. The germline CDR1 and CDR2 sequences are SGHVS and FNYEAQ. The CDR3 loop reads CASSSFELNTGELFF. As DNA, the CDR3 is TGTGCCAGCAGCTCATTCGAGCTGAACACCGGGGAGCTGTTTTTT.

The rearrangement links TRBV9 to TRBJ1-2; 9 bases are shared with TRBD1. The germline V gene encodes CDR1 SGDLS and CDR2 YYNGEE. The CDR3 has 18 amino acids. The V segment lost 4 bases and the J segment 4 bases; nucleotides outside the gene matches: 17. CDR3 nucleotides: TGTGCCAGCAGCCCTTCTATTTATCCGGGACAGGGAATCTATGGCTACACCTTC. Protein product: CASSPSIYPGQGIYGYTF.

V gene TRBV6-5 combines with J gene TRBJ1-5, with 9 bases identical to TRBD1. Germline V lookup: CDR1 MNHEY, CDR2 SVGAGI. The J segment lost 1 base and the V segment lost 2 bases, leaving 0 bases of the junction unmatched. The CDR3 runs 15 residues. The CDR3 loop is CASSYGQGSNQPQHF. DNA for the CDR3: TGTGCCAGCAGTTACGGACAGGGGAGCAATCAGCCCCAGCATTTT.

This chain links TRBV18 with TRBJ2-7, with a tentative D call TRBD2 (5 bases). The CDR3 extends over 13 amino acids. V dropped 1 base and J dropped 5 bases, with 9 bases sitting between them. CDR1 KGHSH and CDR2 LQKENI come from the germline V gene. CDR3 loop: CASSPLNGDEQYF. Written as DNA, the CDR3 is TGTGCCAGCTCACCACTCAACGGGGACGAGCAGTACTTC.

J is TRBJ1-2 and V is TRBV10-3; 7 positions agree with TRBD1. CDR1 ENHRY and CDR2 SYGVKD come from the germline V gene. Losses at the gene ends were 6 bases for V and 2 bases for J; bases not matched to a gene: 3. This CDR3 is 13 amino acids long. The CDR3 is CAIREQGNYGYTF. The CDR3 DNA is TGTGCCATCAGGGAACAGGGGAACTATGGCTACACCTTC.

CDR3 sequence: CASSQDRTVSYEQYF. CDR3 sequence (DNA): TGTGCCAGCAGCCAAGATCGCACGGTCTCCTACGAGCAGTACTTC. The chain carries TRBV3-1 (or the pseudogene TRBV3-2) and TRBJ2-7; D is unclear. V was shortened by 0 bases and J by 0 bases, with 9 bases between the two germline ends. Germline V CDR1 and CDR2: LGHDT, YNNKEL (reference sequence). This CDR3 region has 15 residues.